The 28 T cell receptor beta chains listed next were all sequenced from one sample in a study of blood T cell repertoires in COVID-19. Measured with immunoSEQ multiplex PCR; TCRdb has only the in-frame clones, and not every one. In the table there are 250,000 or so clones, 70% to 90% of which are singletons. Sequencing used peripheral blood. These receptors all come from a man in his thirties or forties with COVID-19, enrolled during active disease.

CDR3 region: CASSYQIGQGGIETQYF. The CDR3 coding sequence is TGTGCCAGCAGTTACCAAATAGGACAGGGTGGGATAGAGACCCAGTACTTC. The chain recombines TRBV6-2 or TRBV6-3 with TRBJ2-5; 8 bases are a match to TRBD1. Trimming took 2 bases from V and 4 from J; bases not matched to a gene: 12. There are 17 residues in the CDR3. Germline-derived CDR1 and CDR2 are MNHEY and SVGEGT.

V is TRBV2 and J is TRBJ1-3; D is unclear. The ends were cut back, 2 bases at V and 5 bases at J, with 10 bases in the middle. CDR1 is SNHLY and CDR2 is FYNNEI in the germline V gene. This CDR3 comprises 14 residues. This chain's CDR3 is CASSEYGPRNTIYF. The CDR3 DNA is TGTGCCAGCAGTGAATATGGGCCCCGAAACACCATATATTTT.

The CDR3 DNA is TGTGCCACCAAGGGACAGAATAATTCACCCCTCCACTTT. Protein sequence: CATKGQNNSPLHF. V gene TRBV6-5 combines with J gene TRBJ1-6; 7 nucleotides match TRBD1. The CDR3 sequence is 13 residues long. The germline CDR1 and CDR2 sequences are MNHEY and SVGAGI. V shed 10 bases, J shed 5 bases, and the junction held 5 bases outside the gene matches.

The chain employs TRBV28 and TRBJ2-7; 12 positions agree with TRBD2. The junction had 4 bases not matched to a gene; V was cut back by 4 bases and J by 3 bases. CDR3 length equals 15 residues. Germline V gene lookup returns CDR1 MDHEN and CDR2 SYDVKM. Written as DNA, the CDR3 is TGTGCCAGCAGTTCGACTAGCGGGAGCCGCTACGAGCAGTACTTC. Protein product: CASSSTSGSRYEQYF.

V and J are TRBV5-8 and TRBJ2-1, with a possible D match to TRBD2 (6 bases). V was cut by 0 bases and J by 15 bases, with 16 bases left in between. Germline CDR1 is SGHTS and CDR2 is YDEGEE. The CDR3 consists of 13 residues. The CDR3 nucleotides are TGTGCCAGCAGCTTGGTTGGAGGGCGTGAGACGTTCTTC. Translation: CASSLVGGRETFF. The whole variable domain, remainder taken from reference TRBV5-8 and TRBJ2-1, is EAGVTQSPTHLIKTRGQQATLRCSPISGHTSVYWYQQALGLGLQFLLWYDEGEERNRGNFPPRFSGRQFPNYSSELNVNALELEDSALYLCASSLVGGRETFFGPGTRLTVL.

The chain combines TRBV18 with TRBJ1-1; D is unclear. Between the trimmed V and J ends, which lost 3 bases and 6 bases, there was a span of 11 bases. CDR1 and CDR2 from the germline V gene are KGHSH and LQKENI. The CDR3 length is 13 residues. CDR3 region: CASSPPSIPEAFF. DNA for the CDR3: TGTGCCAGCTCACCCCCATCTATCCCTGAAGCTTTCTTT.

The gene calls are TRBV7-3 and TRBJ1-2; 7 positions match TRBD1. Looked up from germline, CDR1 is SGHTA and CDR2 is FQGTGA. The CDR3 contains 15 residues. With V trimmed by 4 bases and J by 5 bases, 10 bases remained unmatched. The CDR3 DNA is TGTGCCAGCAGCTCCCAAGGGGACAGCGATTATGGCTACACCTTC. Its translation: CASSSQGDSDYGYTF.

The rearrangement uses TRBV15 and TRBJ2-1; no clear D gene. V lost 2 bases and J 3 bases, leaving 23 bases between the germline ends. CDR3 length equals 19 residues. Germline-derived CDR1 and CDR2 are LNHNV and YYDKDF (reference sequence). CDR3 nucleotide sequence: TGTGCCACCAGCAGACCTTCCCCCATAGCTCGATCCTTCTACAATGAGCAGTTCTTC. This encodes CATSRPSPIARSFYNEQFF.

The V gene is TRBV10-3, the J gene TRBJ2-3; 8 bases are shared with TRBD2. V gave up 1 base and J gave up 2 bases; unmatched junction bases: 11. The CDR3 contains 18 residues. Germline lookup yields CDR1 ENHRY and CDR2 SYGVKD. The CDR3 here is CAISEFNRVAGYTDTQYF. CDR3 DNA sequence: TGTGCCATCAGTGAGTTTAATCGGGTAGCGGGGTACACAGATACGCAGTATTTT.

This clone was detected once. The rearrangement joins TRBV24-1 to TRBJ2-5, with 8 nucleotides matching TRBD2. Germline values: CDR1 KGHDR, CDR2 SFDVKD. The CDR3 runs to 20 residues. V lost 1 base to trimming and J lost 1 base; unmatched junction nucleotides: 16. CDR3 sequence (DNA): TGTGCCACCAGTGATTTTGTACGGAATAAGCGGGGGCGACCCCAAGAGACCCAGTACTTC. It translates to CATSDFVRNKRGRPQETQYF.

The chain is built from TRBV24-1 and TRBJ1-2; D unclear. CDR3 length: 12 amino acids. The germline CDR1 and CDR2 sequences are KGHDR and SFDVKD. With 9 bases removed from V and 2 bases from J, the gap between germline ends came to 9 bases. CDR3 bases: TGTGCCACCGAGGGAGAAAACTATGGCTACACCTTC. It yields the protein CATEGENYGYTF.

DNA of the CDR3: TGTGCCAGCAGCTTAGGTGGGGGGTATGGCTACACCTTC. It encodes CASSLGGGYGYTF. This chain uses TRBV7-2 with TRBJ1-2; a weak D match, TRBD1 (5 bases). The V end was cut by 1 base, the J end by 5 bases, with 8 bases between. Germline V CDR1 and CDR2: SGHTA, FQGNSA. The CDR3 contains 13 residues. The whole variable domain, filled in from reference TRBV7-2 and TRBJ1-2, reads GAGVSQSPSNKVTEKGKDVELRCDPISGHTALYWYRQSLGQGLEFLIYFQGNSAPDKSGLPSDRFSAERTGGSVSTLTIQRTQQEDSAVYLCASSLGGGYGYTFGSGTRLTVV.

CDR3 residues: CASSFRGLAGGSSYNEQFF. The CDR3 nucleotides read TGTGCCAGCAGCTTCAGAGGACTAGCGGGGGGCAGCTCCTACAATGAGCAGTTCTTC. The chain is built from TRBV7-9 and TRBJ2-1; 14 bases line up with TRBD2. Trimming at V came to 3 bases and at J to 0 bases, leaving 7 bases not matched to a gene. The CDR3 spans 19 residues. Germline CDR1 is SEHNR and CDR2 is FQNEAQ (reference sequence).

The chain links TRBV7-2 to TRBJ2-7, with 7 bases aligning to TRBD1. Trimming removed 2 bases from V and 1 base from J; junction bases left unmatched: 5. The length of the CDR3 is 15 residues. Looked up from germline, CDR1 is SGHTA and CDR2 is FQGNSA. CDR3 nucleotides: TGTGCCAGCAGCTTACGGACAGGAGAATCCTACGAGCAGTACTTC. This codes for CASSLRTGESYEQYF.

This chain links TRBV18 with TRBJ1-1, with D perhaps TRBD1 (5 bases). V was pared by 3 bases and J by 4 bases, with 12 bases between. The CDR3 loop spans 14 amino acids. Looked up from germline, CDR1 is KGHSH and CDR2 is LQKENI. CDR3 bases: TGTGCCAGCTCACCGGCAGGCGGGGCCACTGAAGCTTTCTTT. Its translation: CASSPAGGATEAFF.

This sequence joins TRBV11-1 and TRBJ1-1, with 8 nucleotides matching TRBD1. Trimming at V came to 1 base and at J to 12 bases, leaving 10 bases not matched to a gene. The CDR3 loop spans 14 amino acids. CDR1 and CDR2 (germline): SGHAT, FQDESV (reference sequence). Here the CDR3 reads CASSLVGQGKRTFF. Written as DNA, the CDR3 is TGTGCCAGCAGCTTAGTAGGACAGGGAAAGAGAACTTTCTTT.

This clone was seen a few times. The chain combines TRBV7-9 with TRBJ1-2, with 7 bases aligning to TRBD1. CDR3 length equals 14 residues. Germline lookup yields CDR1 SEHNR and CDR2 FQNEAQ (reference sequence). V shed 5 bases and J 9 bases; nucleotides not matched to a gene: 12. The CDR3 protein is CASSPRDSSLSYTF. The CDR3 DNA follows: TGTGCCAGCAGCCCCCGGGACAGCTCCTTAAGCTACACCTTC.

The CDR3: CASSLTGTGVEQYF. The CDR3 region has the DNA TGTGCCAGCAGCTTGACCGGGACAGGGGTCGAGCAGTACTTC. The rearrangement links TRBV7-2 to TRBJ2-7, with 10 bases aligning to TRBD1. The germline V gene has CDR1 SGHTA and CDR2 FQGNSA. V dropped 3 bases and J dropped 6; count of bases not matched to a gene: 5. The CDR3 sequence is 14 residues long.

The genes are TRBV6-5 and TRBJ1-1; D is uncertain. Trimming took off 5 bases at V and 1 base at J, with 8 bases between the two ends. Germline V gene lookup returns CDR1 MNHEY and CDR2 SVGAGI. The CDR3 runs 13 residues. CDR3: CASSHTSNTEAFF. The CDR3 DNA follows: TGTGCCAGCAGTCATACATCGAACACTGAAGCTTTCTTT.

This chain links TRBV29-1 with TRBJ2-1; TRBD2 agrees at 14 bases. After removal of 4 bases from V and 4 bases from J, the junction contained 21 bases not matched to a gene. The CDR3 consists of 21 residues. Germline assignment: CDR1 SQVTM and CDR2 ANQGSEA. The CDR3 DNA sequence: TGCAGCGTTGCTGGCAGGCCCTCCGGACTAGCGGGGGGCACAACATACAATGAGCAGTTCTTC. It translates to CSVAGRPSGLAGGTTYNEQFF.

A few counts support this clone. The chain recombines TRBV7-2 with TRBJ2-7, with 9 bases aligning to TRBD1. Germline trimming cut 4 bases from V and 2 bases from J; bases unmatched to any gene: 3. Per germline, CDR1 SGHTA and CDR2 FQGNSA. The CDR3 has 14 amino acids. DNA of the CDR3: TGTGCCAGCAGCTACGGGGACAGGGCCTACGAGCAGTACTTC. The encoded protein is CASSYGDRAYEQYF. The entire variable domain, with the rest obtained from reference TRBV7-2 and TRBJ2-7, is as follows: GAGVSQSPSNKVTEKGKDVELRCDPISGHTALYWYRQSLGQGLEFLIYFQGNSAPDKSGLPSDRFSAERTGGSVSTLTIQRTQQEDSAVYLCASSYGDRAYEQYFGPGTRLTVT.

This rearrangement joins TRBV2 to TRBJ2-5; TRBD2 agrees at 10 bases. This CDR3 comprises 17 residues. Germline V gene data show CDR1 as SNHLY and CDR2 as FYNNEI. The J segment lost 2 bases and the V segment lost 8 bases, leaving 14 bases of the junction unmatched. The CDR3 spells CASWRAVAGGIQETQYF. CDR3 coding DNA: TGTGCCAGCTGGAGGGCTGTAGCGGGAGGCATACAAGAGACCCAGTACTTC.

This chain links TRBV19 with TRBJ1-1; 10 bases match TRBD1. The germline CDR1 and CDR2 sequences are LNHDA and SQIVND (reference sequence). Losses at the gene ends were 6 bases for V and 11 bases for J; bases not matched to a gene: 12. The CDR3 loop spans 14 amino acids. CDR3 protein: CASRQGQGVYEAFF. CDR3 coding DNA: TGTGCCAGTAGGCAAGGACAGGGGGTGTACGAGGCTTTCTTT. The full variable domain, its missing parts supplied by reference TRBV19 and TRBJ1-1, is DGGITQSPKYLFRKEGQNVTLSCEQNLNHDAMYWYRQDPGQGLRLIYYSQIVNDFQKGDIAEGYSVSREKKESFPLTVTSAQKNPTAFYLCASRQGQGVYEAFFGQGTRLTVV.

The genes are TRBV3-1 (or the pseudogene TRBV3-2) and TRBJ2-3; the D gene is possibly TRBD2 (6 bases). Germline CDR1 and CDR2: LGHDT and YNNKEL (reference sequence). The CDR3 totals 15 residues. Trimming removed 4 bases from V and 4 bases from J, with 15 bases in between. The DNA of the CDR3 is TGTGCCAGCAGCCGGGACTCCCGAAGAGCAGATACGCAGTATTTT. It specifies CASSRDSRRADTQYF.

This clone was detected only a few times. The chain employs TRBV28 and TRBJ1-2; D might be TRBD1 (6 bases). V lost 5 bases, J lost 6 bases, and 22 bases lay in between. Per germline, CDR1 MDHEN and CDR2 SYDVKM. This CDR3 has 16 residues. CDR3 residues: CASSPRGAQQLNGYTF. CDR3 DNA sequence: TGTGCCAGCAGTCCTCGGGGGGCCCAACAACTCAATGGCTACACCTTC.

This clone was seen more than once but under ten times. The chain uses TRBV4-2 and TRBJ2-3, with D possibly matching TRBD2 (6 bases). V was trimmed by 0 bases and J by 5 bases, leaving 12 bases between them. This CDR3 region has 15 residues. Germline CDR1 reads LGHNA; CDR2 reads YNFKEQ. The CDR3 DNA sequence: TGTGCCAGCAGCCAAGAGGAACAAGCGGGAGATACGCAGTATTTT. Residues: CASSQEEQAGDTQYF.

The rearrangement uses TRBV19 and TRBJ1-2; 9 bases are a match to TRBD1. CDR3 length: 15 amino acids. Germline CDR1 reads LNHDA; CDR2 reads SQIVND (reference sequence). Trimming at V came to 4 bases and at J to 1 base, leaving 4 bases not matched to a gene. The CDR3 region has the DNA TGTGCCAGTAGTACGCACAGGGGGCATAACTATGGCTACACCTTC. Its translation is CASSTHRGHNYGYTF.

J is TRBJ2-7 and V is TRBV21-1; the table's TRBD1 call for D was not verified on the DNA. TRBV21-1 is recorded as a pseudogene. The CDR3 has 12 residues. The CDR3 loop is CASSNSAYEQYF. CDR3 DNA sequence: TGTGCCAGCAGCAACTCAGCCTACGAGCAGTACTTC.